This T cell receptor (beta chain) comes out of a study of radiotherapy plus CTLA-4 blockade in lung cancer. Study overall: Disease control was achieved by about 34% of patients, and objective responses by about 19%.

Libraries were prepared by immunoSEQ multiplex PCR; TCRdb keeps only in-frame clonotypes and omits some of them. The sample yields tens of thousands of clones, roughly 79% seen once. CDR3 length: 16 amino acids. V was pared by 5 bases and J by 4 bases, with 18 bases between. The V gene's germline CDR1 is SGHTS and CDR2 YDEGEE. Comments on this clone: Its antigen is as yet unknown.

Focal radiation with ipilimumab CTLA-4 blockade was given to patients with chemo-refractory metastatic non-small-cell lung cancer. Overall study results and limits: Peripheral blood showed expansion of tumor-derived TCR clones after radiotherapy and ipilimumab. Early blood T cell clone changes and increased post-radiation serum interferon-beta were reportedly the strongest response predictors.

The V call is TRBV5-8, the J call TRBJ2-2, with a weak D call TRBD2 (6 bases). The receptor was isolated from a human donor with non-small cell lung cancer that progressed on radiotherapy plus ipilimumab. Sequencing was performed on peripheral blood, taken from a patient treated with radiotherapy plus ipilimumab. The CDR3 protein is CASRLVGGGGTGELFF. The CDR3 nucleotides read TGTGCCAGCAGACTCGTTGGGGGAGGAGGCACCGGGGAGCTGTTTTTT.